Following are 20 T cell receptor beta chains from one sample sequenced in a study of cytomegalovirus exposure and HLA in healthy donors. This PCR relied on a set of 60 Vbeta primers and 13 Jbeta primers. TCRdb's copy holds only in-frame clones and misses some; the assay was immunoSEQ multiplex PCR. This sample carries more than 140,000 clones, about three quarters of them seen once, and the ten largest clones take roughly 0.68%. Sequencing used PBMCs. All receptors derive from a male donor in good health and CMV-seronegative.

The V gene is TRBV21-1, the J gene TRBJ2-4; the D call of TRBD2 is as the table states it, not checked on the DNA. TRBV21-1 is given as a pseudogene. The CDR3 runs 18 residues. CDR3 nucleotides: TGTGCCAGCAGCAAAGGACTAGCGGGGTCCGGAAGCAAAAACATTCAGTACTTC. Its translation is CASSKGLAGSGSKNIQYF.

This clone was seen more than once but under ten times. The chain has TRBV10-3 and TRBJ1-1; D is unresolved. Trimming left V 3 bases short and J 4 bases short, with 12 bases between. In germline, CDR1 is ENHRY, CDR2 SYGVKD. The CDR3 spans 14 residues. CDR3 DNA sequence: TGTGCCATCAGTGAACGGACGCGGGGCACTGAAGCTTTCTTT. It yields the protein CAISERTRGTEAFF.

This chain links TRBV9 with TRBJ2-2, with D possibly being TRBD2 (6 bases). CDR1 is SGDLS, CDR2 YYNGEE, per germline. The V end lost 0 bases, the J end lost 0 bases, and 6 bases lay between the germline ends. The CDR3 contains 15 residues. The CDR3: CASSVGGTNTGELFF. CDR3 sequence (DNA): TGTGCCAGCAGCGTAGGCGGGACGAACACCGGGGAGCTGTTTTTT. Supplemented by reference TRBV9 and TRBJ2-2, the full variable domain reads DSGVTQTPKHLITATGQRVTLRCSPRSGDLSVYWYQQSLDQGLQFLIQYYNGEERAKGNILERFSAQQFPDLHSELNLSSLELGDSALYFCASSVGGTNTGELFFGEGSRLTVL.

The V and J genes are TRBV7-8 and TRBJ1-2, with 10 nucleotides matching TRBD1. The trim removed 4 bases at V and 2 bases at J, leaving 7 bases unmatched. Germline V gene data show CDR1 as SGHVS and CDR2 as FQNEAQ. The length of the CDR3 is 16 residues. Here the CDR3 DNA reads TGTGCCAGCAGCTCGCTTCGGGGACAGGGGAACTATGGCTACACCTTC. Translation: CASSSLRGQGNYGYTF.

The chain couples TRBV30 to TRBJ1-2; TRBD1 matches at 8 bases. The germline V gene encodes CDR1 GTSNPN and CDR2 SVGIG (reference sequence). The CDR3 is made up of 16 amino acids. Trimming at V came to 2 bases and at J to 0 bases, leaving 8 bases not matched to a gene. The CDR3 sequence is CAWSKQGVEANYGYTF. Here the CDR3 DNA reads TGTGCCTGGAGTAAACAGGGGGTCGAAGCTAACTATGGCTACACCTTC. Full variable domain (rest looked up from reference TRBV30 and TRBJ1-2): SQTIHQWPATLVQPVGSPLSLECTVEGTSNPNLYWYRQAAGRGLQLLFYSVGIGQISSEVPQNLSASRPQDRQFILSSKKLLLSDSGFYLCAWSKQGVEANYGYTFGSGTRLTVV.

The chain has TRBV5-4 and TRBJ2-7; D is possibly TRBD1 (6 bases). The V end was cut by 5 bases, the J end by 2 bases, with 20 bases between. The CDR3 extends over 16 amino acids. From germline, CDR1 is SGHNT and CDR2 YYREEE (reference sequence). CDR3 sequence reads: CASRVGGLQGPYEQYF. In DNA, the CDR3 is TGTGCCAGCAGGGTTGGCGGCCTACAGGGCCCCTACGAGCAGTACTTC.

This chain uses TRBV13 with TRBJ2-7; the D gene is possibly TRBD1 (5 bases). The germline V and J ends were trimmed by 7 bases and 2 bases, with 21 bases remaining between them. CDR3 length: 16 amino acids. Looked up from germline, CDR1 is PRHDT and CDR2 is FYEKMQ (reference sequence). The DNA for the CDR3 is TGTGCCAGCACCACTTCGACCCAGGGTAGGGCCTACGAGCAGTACTTC. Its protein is CASTTSTQGRAYEQYF.

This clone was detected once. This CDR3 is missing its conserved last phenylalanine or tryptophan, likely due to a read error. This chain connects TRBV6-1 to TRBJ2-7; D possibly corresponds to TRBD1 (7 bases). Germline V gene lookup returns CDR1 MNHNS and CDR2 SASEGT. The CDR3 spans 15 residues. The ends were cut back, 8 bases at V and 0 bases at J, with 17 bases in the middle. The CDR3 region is CASGGKTGNSYEQYL. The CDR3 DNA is TGTGCCAGCGGAGGGAAGACAGGGAACTCCTACGAGCAGTACCTC.

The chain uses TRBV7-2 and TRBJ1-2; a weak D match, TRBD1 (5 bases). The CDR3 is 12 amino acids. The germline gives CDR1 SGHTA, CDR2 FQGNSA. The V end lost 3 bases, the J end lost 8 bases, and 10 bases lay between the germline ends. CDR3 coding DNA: TGTGCCAGCAGCTTCGACAGTCGGGGCTACACCTTC. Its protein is CASSFDSRGYTF.

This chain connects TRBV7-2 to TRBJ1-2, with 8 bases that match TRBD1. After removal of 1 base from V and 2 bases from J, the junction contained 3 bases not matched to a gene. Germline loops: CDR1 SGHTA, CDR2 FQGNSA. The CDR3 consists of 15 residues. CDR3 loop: CASSLGAGGNYGYTF. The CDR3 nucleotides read TGTGCCAGCAGCTTAGGGGCAGGGGGCAACTATGGCTACACCTTC.

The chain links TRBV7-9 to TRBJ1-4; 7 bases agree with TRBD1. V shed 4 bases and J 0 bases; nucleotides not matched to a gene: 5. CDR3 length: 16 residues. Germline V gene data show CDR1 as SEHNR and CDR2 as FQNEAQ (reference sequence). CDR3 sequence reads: CASSSPQGPTNEKLFF. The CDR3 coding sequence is TGTGCCAGCAGCTCACCACAGGGGCCAACTAATGAAAAACTGTTTTTT.

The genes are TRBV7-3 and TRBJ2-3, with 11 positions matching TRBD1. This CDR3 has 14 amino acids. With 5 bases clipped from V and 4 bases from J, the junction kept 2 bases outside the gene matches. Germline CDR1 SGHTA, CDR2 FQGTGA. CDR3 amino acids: CASSPGQGADTQYF. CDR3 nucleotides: TGTGCCAGCAGCCCGGGACAGGGGGCAGATACGCAGTATTTT.

The CDR3 DNA reads TGTGCCATCAGTGACTCAGGTCGTGGCAAGAACACCGGGGAGCTGTTTTTT. This translates into CAISDSGRGKNTGELFF. This chain connects TRBV10-3 to TRBJ2-2; D unresolved. The CDR3 runs to 17 residues. V was cut by 3 bases and J by 1 base, with 15 bases left in between. Germline V gene lookup returns CDR1 ENHRY and CDR2 SYGVKD.

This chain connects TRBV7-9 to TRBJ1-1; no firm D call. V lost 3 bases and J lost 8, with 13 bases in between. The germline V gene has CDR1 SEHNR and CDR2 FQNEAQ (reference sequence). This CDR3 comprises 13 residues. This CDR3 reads CASSFYPGTEAFF. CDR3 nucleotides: TGTGCCAGCAGCTTTTATCCGGGTACGGAAGCTTTCTTT. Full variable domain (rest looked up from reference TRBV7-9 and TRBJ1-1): DTGVSQNPRHKITKRGQNVTFRCDPISEHNRLYWYRQTLGQGPEFLTYFQNEAQLEKSRLLSDRFSAERPKGSFSTLEIQRTEQGDSAMYLCASSFYPGTEAFFGQGTRLTVV.

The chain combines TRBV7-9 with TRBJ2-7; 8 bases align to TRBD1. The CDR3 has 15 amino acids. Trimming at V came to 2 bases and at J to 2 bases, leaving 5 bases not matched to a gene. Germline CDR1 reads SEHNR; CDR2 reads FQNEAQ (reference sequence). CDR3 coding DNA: TGTGCCAGCAGCTTAAGGACAGGGAGCCCCTACGAGCAGTACTTC. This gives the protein CASSLRTGSPYEQYF.

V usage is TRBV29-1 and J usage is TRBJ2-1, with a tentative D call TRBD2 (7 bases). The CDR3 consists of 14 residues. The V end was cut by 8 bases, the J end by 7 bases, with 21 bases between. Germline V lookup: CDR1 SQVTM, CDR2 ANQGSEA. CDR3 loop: CSTQVGGRLNEQFF. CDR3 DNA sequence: TGCAGCACCCAGGTGGGGGGGCGCCTAAATGAGCAGTTCTTC.

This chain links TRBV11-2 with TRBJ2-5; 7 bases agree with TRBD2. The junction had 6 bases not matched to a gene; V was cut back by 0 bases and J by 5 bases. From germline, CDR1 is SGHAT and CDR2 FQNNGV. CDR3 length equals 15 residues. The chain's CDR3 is CASSLERGYLETQYF. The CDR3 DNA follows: TGTGCCAGCAGCTTAGAGCGGGGGTACTTGGAGACCCAGTACTTC.

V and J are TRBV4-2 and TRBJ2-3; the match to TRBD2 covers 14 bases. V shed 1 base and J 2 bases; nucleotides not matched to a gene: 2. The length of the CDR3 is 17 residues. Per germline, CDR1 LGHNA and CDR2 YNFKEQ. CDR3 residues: CASSQGTSGGPTDTQYF. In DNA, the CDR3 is TGTGCCAGCAGCCAAGGGACTAGCGGGGGGCCCACAGATACGCAGTATTTT.

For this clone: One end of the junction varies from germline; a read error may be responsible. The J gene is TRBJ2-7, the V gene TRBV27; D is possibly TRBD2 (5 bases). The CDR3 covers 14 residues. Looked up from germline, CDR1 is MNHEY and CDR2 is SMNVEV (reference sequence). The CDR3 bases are TGTGCCAGCAGACTTTCTAGCAGCTCCTACGAGCAGTGCTTC. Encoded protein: CASRLSSSSYEQCF.

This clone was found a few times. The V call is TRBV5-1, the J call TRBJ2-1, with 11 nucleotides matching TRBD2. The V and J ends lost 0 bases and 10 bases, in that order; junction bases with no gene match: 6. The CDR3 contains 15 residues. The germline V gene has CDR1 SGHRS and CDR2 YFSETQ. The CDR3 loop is CASSLVELAGVEQFF. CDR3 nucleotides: TGCGCCAGCAGCTTGGTCGAACTAGCGGGGGTCGAGCAGTTCTTC. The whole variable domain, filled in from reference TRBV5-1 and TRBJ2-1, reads KAGVTQTPRYLIKTRGQQVTLSCSPISGHRSVSWYQQTPGQGLQFLFEYFSETQRNKGNFPGRFSGRQFSNSRSEMNVSTLELGDSALYLCASSLVELAGVEQFFGPGTRLTVL.